This TCR beta chain was sequenced during a study of CD8 T cells in ankylosing spondylitis (dated by TCRdb to 2015 to 2018). In terms of the full investigation: The study set out to find disease-linked TCR variants by profiling T cell receptor beta repertoires in ankylosing spondylitis patients and healthy donors. The full study cohort was made up of over 20 ankylosing spondylitis patients and roughly 100 healthy donors. Peripheral blood was sampled, and synovial fluid was also collected from ankylosing spondylitis patients.

From its cysteine to its phenylalanine, the CDR3 spans 15 amino acids. Solely the CDR3 DNA is kept, with 45 bases framed from the first base. CDR1 and CDR2 are drawn from the germline V gene: SGHRS, YFSETQ. Trimming at the junction amounts to 2 bases on V and 4 bases on J, and the germline ends lie 15 bases apart. Sequencing was performed on an Illumina HiSeq 2500. Quantitative 5'-RACE with molecular barcodes was the method used to prepare the TCR beta libraries. In the authors' own workflow: Disease-linked TCR variants were identified with a new computational method built on a probabilistic model of VDJ rearrangement. TCRdb trimmed public reads at Q25 via fastp, called clones via MiXCR and kept in-frame beta chains. Rows merge per CDR3 protein into single entries with the most common DNA and genes. TCRdb, not the original authors, processed these V and J calls. This sample gives approximately 340,000 distinct CDR3 sequences in total; about 15% of them show up just once. The ten largest clones add up to roughly 1.1% of the sample.

Concerning this clonotype itself: It lacks a known antigen. The input lacks base qualities; no much larger clone sits a single base away.

On the study overall, not on this receptor specifically: Some motif variants were previously reported in synovial fluid and blood of reactive arthritis patients, suggesting common disease-initiation mechanisms. A TCR beta motif made up of several highly homologous amino acid variants appeared to be characteristic of blood from ankylosing spondylitis patients. The disease-linked clones showed a CD8+ phenotype and occurred at relatively low frequencies in peripheral blood. The disease-linked clones were reported as significantly enriched in matched synovial fluid samples from ankylosing spondylitis patients.

The TCR originated in a male donor with ankylosing spondylitis or in good health (not recorded which). The sequenced sample was blood, either unsorted or a sorted T cell fraction (not recorded which). The chain was built from TRBV5-1 and TRBJ1-2; the D region possibly corresponds to TRBD1 (5 bases align). The CDR3 protein is CASSFSTETSYGYTF. The DNA reads as follows: TGCGCCAGCAGCTTTTCGACAGAGACCTCCTATGGCTACACCTTC.